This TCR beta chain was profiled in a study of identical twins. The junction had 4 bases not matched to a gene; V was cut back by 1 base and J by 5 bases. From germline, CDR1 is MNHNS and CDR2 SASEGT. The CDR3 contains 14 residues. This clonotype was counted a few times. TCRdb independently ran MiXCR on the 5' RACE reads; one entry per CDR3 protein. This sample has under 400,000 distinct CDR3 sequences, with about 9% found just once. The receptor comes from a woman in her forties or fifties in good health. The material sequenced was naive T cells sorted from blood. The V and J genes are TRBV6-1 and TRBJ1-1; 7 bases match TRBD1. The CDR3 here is CASSEVNRGTEAFF. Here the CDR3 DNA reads TGTGCCAGCAGTGAAGTAAACAGGGGAACTGAAGCTTTCTTT.